The 14 T cell receptor beta chains reported below all come from one sample, sequenced in a study of PD-L1 blockade in urothelial cancer. Time point noted: pretreatment peripheral blood. Only in-frame clones appear in the TCRdb table, and some are missing; sequencing was by immunoSEQ multiplex PCR. The table has about 95,000 clones, around 87% seen once; the top ten hold roughly 2%. Sequenced material: PBMCs, taken around atezolizumab (anti-PD-L1) treatment. The receptors shown here come from a man aged 55 to 70 with urothelial cancer.

This chain uses TRBV28 with TRBJ1-3; the D gene is possibly TRBD1 (5 bases). Germline lookup yields CDR1 MDHEN and CDR2 SYDVKM. The CDR3 covers 16 residues. The ends were cut back, 4 bases at V and 0 bases at J, with 13 bases in the middle. The CDR3, as DNA: TGTGCCAGCAGTTCTCCGGGACTGAACTCTGGAAACACCATATATTTT. This codes for CASSSPGLNSGNTIYF.

The rearrangement joins TRBV10-3 to TRBJ2-5, with a possible D match to TRBD1 (5 bases). With 0 bases removed from V and 2 bases from J, the gap between germline ends came to 10 bases. Germline V CDR1 and CDR2: ENHRY, SYGVKD. The CDR3 covers 15 residues. The CDR3: CAISESGKGQETQYF. CDR3 in DNA: TGTGCCATCAGTGAGTCGGGCAAGGGGCAAGAGACCCAGTACTTC.

This clone appeared a single time. The rearrangement uses TRBV28 and TRBJ2-7; the match to TRBD1 covers 10 bases. CDR1 is MDHEN and CDR2 is SYDVKM in the germline V gene. The CDR3 spans 15 residues. V was clipped by 5 bases and J by 13 bases; unmatched bases: 17. CDR3 protein: CASSLIARDRGFAYF. Here the CDR3 DNA reads TGTGCCAGCAGTCTCATCGCAAGGGACAGGGGATTTGCTTACTTC.

V usage is TRBV4-1 and J usage is TRBJ1-5, with 10 bases that match TRBD1. Germline CDR1 reads MGHRA; CDR2 reads YSYEKL. This CDR3 region has 16 residues. V shed 3 bases, J shed 5 bases, and the junction held 7 bases outside the gene matches. This CDR3 reads CASSHLGQGGDQPQHF. CDR3 nucleotides: TGCGCCAGCAGCCACCTCGGACAGGGGGGAGATCAGCCCCAGCATTTT.

The chain recombines TRBV28 with TRBJ2-2; D may be TRBD2 (6 bases). V shed 2 bases and J shed 6 bases, with 13 bases lying between them. The length of the CDR3 is 15 residues. Germline-derived CDR1 and CDR2 are MDHEN and SYDVKM. CDR3 nucleotides: TGTGCCAGCAGTTTAGTCGGGGAGGATTCCGGGGAGCTGTTTTTT. Its protein product is CASSLVGEDSGELFF.

The CDR3 sequence is CASSMSGGKNIQYF. The CDR3, as DNA: TGTGCCAGCAGCATGTCGGGAGGCAAAAACATTCAGTACTTC. The chain is built from TRBV7-8 and TRBJ2-4, with TRBD2 matching over 7 bases. Germline CDR1 and CDR2: SGHVS and FQNEAQ. CDR3 length equals 14 residues. The junction had 4 bases not matched to a gene; V was cut back by 5 bases and J by 3 bases.

The rearrangement uses TRBV28 and TRBJ1-2; 7 bases fit TRBD1. Germline-derived CDR1 and CDR2 are MDHEN and SYDVKM. The CDR3 contains 16 residues. The trim removed 6 bases at V and 2 bases at J, leaving 12 bases unmatched. The CDR3, as DNA: TGTGCCAGCAGCCACCTCGTGGGACAGCTCAACTATGGCTACACCTTC. Translation gives CASSHLVGQLNYGYTF.

This chain joins TRBV19 and TRBJ2-7; 11 bases are a match to TRBD1. With V trimmed by 5 bases and J by 3 bases, 3 bases remained unmatched. CDR1 is LNHDA, CDR2 SQIVND, per germline (reference sequence). CDR3 size: 14 residues. The CDR3 is CASSSGTGGYEQYF. As DNA, the CDR3 is TGTGCCAGTAGTTCCGGGACAGGGGGCTACGAGCAGTACTTC.

The chain recombines TRBV30 with TRBJ1-1; no clear D gene. This CDR3 is built from 12 residues. Germline assignment: CDR1 GTSNPN and CDR2 SVGIG (reference sequence). V was trimmed by 4 bases and J by 5 bases, leaving 11 bases between them. The CDR3 nucleotides read TGTGCCTGGACTCGGGAGGTGACTGAAGCTTTCTTT. Residues: CAWTREVTEAFF.

The count of this clone is one. This chain joins TRBV7-6 and TRBJ2-7; 11 bases line up with TRBD1. Germline V CDR1 and CDR2: SGHVS, FNYEAQ. This CDR3 has 14 amino acids. With V trimmed by 1 base and J by 6 bases, 2 bases remained unmatched. The CDR3 DNA follows: TGTGCCAGCAGCTTAGGGGGACAGGGGGGCGAGCAGTACTTC. Translating gives CASSLGGQGGEQYF. The variable domain in full, completed from reference TRBV7-6 and TRBJ2-7, reads GAGVSQSPRYKVTKRGQDVALRCDPISGHVSLYWYRQALGQGPEFLTYFNYEAQQDKSGLPNDRFSAERPEGSISTLTIQRTEQRDSAMYRCASSLGGQGGEQYFGPGTRLTVT.

In its sample, this clone was seen a few times. The rearrangement joins TRBV7-9 to TRBJ1-1; no clear D. Germline CDR1 and CDR2: SEHNR and FQNEAQ (reference sequence). CDR3 length equals 12 residues. V lost 2 bases and J 6 bases, leaving 7 bases between the germline ends. The CDR3 DNA is TGTGCCAGCAGCTTAAGAGGGCCTGAAGCTTTCTTT. Translated, it gives CASSLRGPEAFF.

This chain uses TRBV28 with TRBJ2-7; 7 bases agree with TRBD1. The V gene's germline CDR1 is MDHEN and CDR2 SYDVKM. V shed 7 bases and J 3 bases; nucleotides not matched to a gene: 15. This CDR3 region has 16 residues. The CDR3 loop reads CASNTRGAGGSYEQYF. In DNA form, the CDR3 reads TGTGCCAGCAACACCCGTGGGGCAGGGGGTAGCTACGAGCAGTACTTC.

The chain joins TRBV19 to TRBJ2-7; 8 bases line up with TRBD1. V lost 3 bases to trimming and J lost 6 bases; unmatched junction nucleotides: 7. The germline V gene encodes CDR1 LNHDA and CDR2 SQIVND (reference sequence). The CDR3 covers 14 residues. CDR3 nucleotide sequence: TGTGCCAGTAGTATCGGACAGGGAAGAGGCGAGCAGTACTTC. This encodes CASSIGQGRGEQYF.

The chain employs TRBV7-2 and TRBJ2-7; possible D gene TRBD2, 6 bases. Germline V CDR1 and CDR2: SGHTA, FQGNSA. Trimming cost V 7 bases and J 4 bases, with 14 bases left between them. The CDR3 spans 13 residues. The CDR3 DNA follows: TGTGCCAGCAACACCGGTGGGACTTACGAGCAGTACTTC. Its protein product is CASNTGGTYEQYF.